Following are 4 T cell receptor beta chains from one sample sequenced in a study of cytomegalovirus exposure and HLA in healthy donors. The primer mix had 60 Vbeta and 13 Jbeta primers. Generated by immunoSEQ multiplex PCR, the TCRdb table keeps only in-frame clones and is missing some. The data contain more than 150,000 clones, roughly 80% of them singletons. The sequenced sample was PBMCs. These receptors came from a woman aged 45-65 years in good health and CMV-seropositive.

This sequence joins TRBV9 and TRBJ1-2; a possible D gene is TRBD1 (5 bases). The germline V and J ends were trimmed by 0 bases and 8 bases, with 11 bases remaining between them. The germline V gene encodes CDR1 SGDLS and CDR2 YYNGEE. The CDR3 has 13 residues. CDR3: CASSVGGDGGYTF. The CDR3 bases are TGTGCCAGCAGCGTAGGGGGGGATGGAGGCTACACCTTC.

V is TRBV5-8 and J is TRBJ2-3; D is possibly TRBD1 (6 bases). This CDR3 has 16 residues. With 0 bases removed from V and 3 bases from J, the gap between germline ends came to 14 bases. The germline V gene has CDR1 SGHTS and CDR2 YDEGEE. The CDR3 DNA reads TGTGCCAGCAGCTTGGCCGGACAGTCGGGAACAGATACGCAGTATTTT. Protein product: CASSLAGQSGTDTQYF.

The chain joins TRBV19 to TRBJ1-1; D is undetermined. The germline V gene has CDR1 LNHDA and CDR2 SQIVND (reference sequence). The CDR3 extends over 12 amino acids. V lost 9 bases and J lost 1, with 9 bases in between. CDR3 in amino acids: CASTDWNTEAFF. CDR3 nucleotide sequence: TGTGCCAGCACAGATTGGAACACTGAAGCTTTCTTT.

On this clone: The junction shows a germline mismatch at one end, possibly a read error. J is TRBJ1-2 and V is TRBV7-7, with D hard to call. Germline assignment: CDR1 SSHAT and CDR2 FNYEAQ (reference sequence). This CDR3 is 16 amino acids long. The CDR3: CASSLRVSKVLYGYTF. In nucleotides, the CDR3 is TGTGCTAGCAGCTTAAGAGTGTCGAAAGTGCTCTATGGCTACACCTTC.